The 17 T cell receptor beta chains presented below share a single source sample, sequenced in a study of low-dose radiotherapy and immunotherapy resistance in tumors. TRAV- and TRBV-specific primers, spanning alpha and beta chains, primed first-strand cDNA. PCR amplification of the TCRs was performed with Phusion for approximately 20 PCR cycles, and it relied on a constant-region primer together with a V-primer adapter. One entry per CDR3 protein results from TCRdb running MiXCR on the reads. This sample carries tens of thousands of distinct CDR3 sequences, 15% to 20% of them seen once, and the ten largest clones take roughly 3%. Noted time point: before trial treatment. The source material was PBMCs, sampled before treatment. These receptors all stem from a male donor with prostate cancer.

With regard to this clonotype: A far larger clone is off by one base, so a read error is likely. The chain couples TRBV5-3 to TRBJ2-3, with 7 bases lining up with TRBD2. TRBV5-3 carries the ORF label, with uncertain function. The trim removed 8 bases at V and 7 bases at J, leaving 22 bases unmatched. The CDR3 is 17 amino acids. This CDR3 is CASTKGGAAGRSHTQYF. The CDR3 nucleotides are TGTGCCAGCACCAAGGGTGGAGCAGCGGGGCGATCCCATACGCAGTATTTT.

This clonotype has at least ten counts. The chain carries TRBV12-3 or TRBV12-4 and TRBJ1-1; D is unresolved. The CDR3 has 14 residues. The V and J ends lost 3 bases and 2 bases respectively, with 10 bases between them. The DNA for the CDR3 is TGTGCCAGCAGTTTTGTGGGAACCAACACTGAAGCTTTCTTT. Translating it yields CASSFVGTNTEAFF.

This clonotype was recorded many times. The V and J genes are TRBV2 and TRBJ2-1; a weak D match, TRBD1 (6 bases). CDR3 length: 13 residues. Trimming took off 4 bases at V and 7 bases at J, with 11 bases between the two ends. Germline lookup yields CDR1 SNHLY and CDR2 FYNNEI. The CDR3 here is CASSVAGVNEQFF. In DNA, the CDR3 is TGTGCCAGCAGTGTAGCAGGGGTGAATGAGCAGTTCTTC.

This clonotype was counted ten times or more. V and J are TRBV3-1 and TRBJ1-1; 9 positions agree with TRBD1. Germline assignment: CDR1 LGHDT and CDR2 YNNKEL (reference sequence). The CDR3 spans 15 residues. V shed 3 bases and J 3 bases; nucleotides not matched to a gene: 5. DNA of the CDR3: TGTGCCAGCAGCCATCGACAGGGGGGTGACACTGAAGCTTTCTTT. Translating it yields CASSHRQGGDTEAFF.

This chain links TRBV28 with TRBJ1-3; TRBD1 matches 9 bases. Trimming took 4 bases from V and 0 from J; bases not matched to a gene: 10. Germline V gene data show CDR1 as MDHEN and CDR2 as SYDVKM. The CDR3 sequence is 18 residues long. CDR3 amino acids: CASSSLGQGTLSGNTIYF. CDR3 sequence (DNA): TGTGCCAGCAGTTCTTTGGGACAGGGAACCCTCTCTGGAAACACCATATATTTT.

This clonotype was picked up a small number of times. The chain uses TRBV12-3 or TRBV12-4 and TRBJ2-5, with D maybe TRBD2 (5 bases). The CDR3 is made up of 13 amino acids. Trimming stripped 5 bases from V and 4 bases from J, with 11 bases between. As DNA, the CDR3 is TGTGCCAGCAGTCCCCGGACTCCAGAGACCCAGTACTTC. As protein: CASSPRTPETQYF.

About this clonotype itself: The CDR3 does not end in the conserved phenylalanine or tryptophan, so this is likely a read error. The chain joins TRBV7-9 to TRBJ1-1; 8 nucleotides line up with TRBD1. CDR1 SEHNR and CDR2 FQNEAQ come from the germline V gene (reference sequence). CDR3 length equals 15 residues. V was clipped by 0 bases and J by 5 bases; unmatched bases: 5. CDR3 protein: CASSLAQGAGTEAFV. The CDR3 nucleotides read TGTGCCAGCAGCTTAGCGCAGGGGGCGGGGACTGAAGCTTTCGTG.

In its sample, this clonotype was seen a few times. The chain carries TRBV6-8 and TRBJ1-2; TRBD1 is a possible D gene (5 bases). V was trimmed by 0 bases and J by 3 bases, leaving 8 bases between them. The germline V gene encodes CDR1 MNHGY and CDR2 SAAAGT. The CDR3 length is 14 residues. The CDR3 loop is CASSYSRGDYGYTF. CDR3 DNA: TGTGCCAGCAGTTACTCGAGGGGCGACTATGGCTACACCTTC.

This clonotype has a count of ten or more. The chain combines TRBV7-2 with TRBJ1-3; D is perhaps TRBD1 (6 bases). Looked up from germline, CDR1 is SGHTA and CDR2 is FQGNSA. Trimming left V 3 bases short and J 4 bases short, with 13 bases between. The length of the CDR3 is 15 residues. In DNA form, the CDR3 reads TGTGCCAGCAGCTTGGGGGGCGCGAGAGGAAACACCATATATTTT. This gives the protein CASSLGGARGNTIYF.

This clonotype was recorded at least ten times. The rearrangement joins TRBV7-2 to TRBJ1-2; possibly TRBD1 for D (6 bases). Trimming pared 5 bases from V and 1 base from J, leaving 8 bases between. Germline V gene sequence: CDR1 SGHTA, CDR2 FQGNSA. The CDR3 extends over 13 amino acids. The CDR3 protein is CASSPDSNYGYTF. CDR3 sequence (DNA): TGTGCCAGCAGCCCGGACAGTAACTATGGCTACACCTTC.

This clonotype was recorded at least ten times. The gene calls are TRBV20-1 and TRBJ1-6; perhaps TRBD1 as D (6 bases). The CDR3 spans 13 residues. V was clipped by 3 bases and J by 10 bases, with 13 bases between them. Germline V gene data show CDR1 as DFQATT and CDR2 as SNEGSKA (reference sequence). CDR3 residues: CSASWARGSPLHF. CDR3 nucleotide sequence: TGCAGTGCTAGCTGGGCCAGGGGATCACCCCTCCACTTT.

In this sample, this clonotype turned up many times. The genes are TRBV5-1 and TRBJ2-2, with D hard to call. The V end was cut by 0 bases, the J end by 4 bases, with 10 bases between. Germline values: CDR1 SGHRS, CDR2 YFSETQ. The CDR3 contains 15 residues. CDR3 sequence: CASSLVGGRTGELFF. CDR3 nucleotides: TGCGCCAGCAGCTTGGTCGGCGGACGCACCGGGGAGCTGTTTTTT.

This clonotype occurred once. A far larger clone is off by one base, so a read error is likely. This chain uses TRBV5-1 with TRBJ2-2; no definite D call. Germline V gene lookup returns CDR1 SGHRS and CDR2 YFSETQ. There are 13 residues in the CDR3. CDR3 amino acids: CASSMQDTGELFF. CDR3 DNA sequence: TGTGCCAGCAGCATGCAGGACACCGGGGAGCTGTTTTTT. The full variable domain, in which reference TRBV5-1 and TRBJ2-2 provide the parts outside the CDR3, is KAGVTQTPRYLIKTRGQQVTLSCSPISGHRSVSWYQQTPGQGLQFLFEYFSETQRNKGNFPGRFSGRQFSNSRSEMNVSTLELGDSALYLCASSMQDTGELFFGEGSRLTVL.

This clonotype was detected ten times or more. This sequence joins TRBV7-2 and TRBJ1-1; no definite D call. The CDR3 consists of 12 residues. The germline V and J ends were trimmed by 3 bases and 13 bases, with 15 bases remaining between them. Germline CDR1 SGHTA, CDR2 FQGNSA. CDR3 DNA sequence: TGTGCCAGCAGCTTCCCCGGGCTCCTGGGTTTCTTT. It yields the protein CASSFPGLLGFF.

In this sample, this clonotype turned up many times. This CDR3 reads CSVGLQLSRTEAFF. The CDR3 DNA reads as TGCAGCGTTGGTTTACAGTTATCTCGCACTGAAGCTTTCTTT. The rearrangement links TRBV29-1 to TRBJ1-1; D remains ambiguous. V was trimmed by 4 bases and J by 4 bases, leaving 16 bases between them. The CDR3 runs 14 residues. Germline values: CDR1 SQVTM, CDR2 ANQGSEA.

V is TRBV7-2 and J is TRBJ2-5; TRBD2 is a possible D gene (7 bases). The CDR3 is 15 residues long. CDR1 and CDR2 from the germline V gene are SGHTA and FQGNSA. V was trimmed by 4 bases and J by 1 base, leaving 13 bases between them. CDR3 nucleotides: TGTGCCAGCAGCTCCCCGGCGGGGGCCCAAGAGACCCAGTACTTC. Its protein product is CASSSPAGAQETQYF.

This clonotype was recorded at least ten times. This chain joins TRBV6-5 and TRBJ2-7; 7 bases are a match to TRBD2. Germline assignment: CDR1 MNHEY and CDR2 SVGAGI. Unmatched junction bases numbered 12, after V lost 7 bases and J lost 3 bases. CDR3 size: 15 residues. Here the CDR3 reads CASKPTGGPHYEQYF. Here the CDR3 DNA reads TGTGCCAGCAAGCCCACGGGGGGTCCTCACTACGAGCAGTACTTC.